What follows describes a single TCR beta chain. Germline V gene data show CDR1 as SGHRS and CDR2 as YFSETQ. The CDR3 runs 14 residues. With V trimmed by 4 bases and J by 4 bases, 5 bases remained unmatched. The data derive from a study of blood T cell repertoires in COVID-19. About the research overall: The United States, Italy and Spain were the sources of the acute and convalescent COVID-19 samples.

In the study's own analysis: Using reference gene primer amplification, nucleated cell counts were estimated. TCRdb's table, derived via immunoSEQ multiplex PCR, lists solely in-frame clones and lacks some. The D gene and trimming were derived from the DNA, and the V and J assignments and clone size from that table. The sample shows approximately 70,000 clones, 82% of them seen only once. Specimen: peripheral blood. This rearrangement joins TRBV5-1 to TRBJ2-7; 10 bases line up with TRBD1. This TCR came from an elderly woman with acute or convalescent COVID-19. This CDR3 is CASSPLDRGYEQYF. The CDR3 DNA reads TGCGCCAGCAGCCCACTGGACAGGGGGTACGAGCAGTACTTC.